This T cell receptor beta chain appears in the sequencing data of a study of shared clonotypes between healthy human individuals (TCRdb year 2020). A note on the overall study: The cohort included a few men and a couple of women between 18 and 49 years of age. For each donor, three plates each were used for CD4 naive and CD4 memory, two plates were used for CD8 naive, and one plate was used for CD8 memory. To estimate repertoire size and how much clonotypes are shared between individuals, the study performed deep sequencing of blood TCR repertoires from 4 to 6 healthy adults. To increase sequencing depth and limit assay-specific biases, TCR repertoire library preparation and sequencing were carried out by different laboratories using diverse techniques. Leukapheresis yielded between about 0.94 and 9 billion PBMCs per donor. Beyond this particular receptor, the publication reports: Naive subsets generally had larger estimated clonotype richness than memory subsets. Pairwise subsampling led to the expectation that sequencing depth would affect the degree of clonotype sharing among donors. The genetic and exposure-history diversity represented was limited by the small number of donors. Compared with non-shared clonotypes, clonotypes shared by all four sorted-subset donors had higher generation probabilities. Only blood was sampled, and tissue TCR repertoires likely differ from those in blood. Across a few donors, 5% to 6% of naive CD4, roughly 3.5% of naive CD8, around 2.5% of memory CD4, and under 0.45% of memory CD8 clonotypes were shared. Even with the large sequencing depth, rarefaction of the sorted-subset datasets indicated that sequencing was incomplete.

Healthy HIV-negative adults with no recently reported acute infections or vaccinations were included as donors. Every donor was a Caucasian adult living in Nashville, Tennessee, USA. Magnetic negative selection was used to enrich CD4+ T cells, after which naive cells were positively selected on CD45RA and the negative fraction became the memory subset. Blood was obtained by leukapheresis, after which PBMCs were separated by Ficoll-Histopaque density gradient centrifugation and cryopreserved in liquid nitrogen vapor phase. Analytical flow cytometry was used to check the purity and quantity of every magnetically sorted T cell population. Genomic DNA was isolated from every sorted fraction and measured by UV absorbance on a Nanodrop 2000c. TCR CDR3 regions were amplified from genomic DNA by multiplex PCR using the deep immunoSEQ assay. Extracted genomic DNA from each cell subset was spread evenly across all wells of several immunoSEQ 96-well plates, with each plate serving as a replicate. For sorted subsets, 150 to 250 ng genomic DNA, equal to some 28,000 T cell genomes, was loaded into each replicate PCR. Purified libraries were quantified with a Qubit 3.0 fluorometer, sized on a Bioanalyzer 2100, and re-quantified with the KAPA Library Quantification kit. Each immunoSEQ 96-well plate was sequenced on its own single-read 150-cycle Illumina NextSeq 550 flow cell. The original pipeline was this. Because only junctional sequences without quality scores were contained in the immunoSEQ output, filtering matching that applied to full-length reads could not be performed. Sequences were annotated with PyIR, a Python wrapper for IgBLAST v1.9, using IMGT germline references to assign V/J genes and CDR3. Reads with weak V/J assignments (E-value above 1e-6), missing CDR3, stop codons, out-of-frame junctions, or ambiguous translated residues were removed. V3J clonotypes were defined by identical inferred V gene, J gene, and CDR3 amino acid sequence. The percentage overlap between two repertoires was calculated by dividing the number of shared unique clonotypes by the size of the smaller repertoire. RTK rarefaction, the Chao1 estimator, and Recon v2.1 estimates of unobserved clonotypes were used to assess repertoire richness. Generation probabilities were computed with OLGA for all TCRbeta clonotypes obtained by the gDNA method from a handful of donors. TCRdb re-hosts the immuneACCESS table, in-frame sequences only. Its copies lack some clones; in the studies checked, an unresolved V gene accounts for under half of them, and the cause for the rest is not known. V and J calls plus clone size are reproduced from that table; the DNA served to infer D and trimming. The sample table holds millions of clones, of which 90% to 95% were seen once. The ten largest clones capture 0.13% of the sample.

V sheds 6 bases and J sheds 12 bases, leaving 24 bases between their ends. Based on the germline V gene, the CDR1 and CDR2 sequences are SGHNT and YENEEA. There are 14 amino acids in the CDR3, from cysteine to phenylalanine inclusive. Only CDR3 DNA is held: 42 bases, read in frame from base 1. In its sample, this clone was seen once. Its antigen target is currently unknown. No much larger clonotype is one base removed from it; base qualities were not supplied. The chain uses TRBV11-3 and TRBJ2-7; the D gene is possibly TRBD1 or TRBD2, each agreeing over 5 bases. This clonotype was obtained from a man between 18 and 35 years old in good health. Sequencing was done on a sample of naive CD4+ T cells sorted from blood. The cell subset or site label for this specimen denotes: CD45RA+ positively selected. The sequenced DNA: TGTGCCAGCAGTACCTCCGGGACGGATTCCTCCCGGTACTTC. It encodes CASSTSGTDSSRYF.